A single sample is the source of the 15 T cell receptor beta chains below, sequenced in a study of blood T cell repertoires in COVID-19. Sequencing used immunoSEQ multiplex PCR; TCRdb keeps in-frame clones, though not all of them. Of 250,000 or so clones listed, approximately 86% are singletons. Sequenced input: peripheral blood. The receptors shown here come from a woman aged 70-85 years with active or convalescent COVID-19.

The J gene is TRBJ2-1, the V gene TRBV7-2; no firm D call. The CDR3 is 14 residues long. Germline V lookup: CDR1 SGHTA, CDR2 FQGNSA. With 3 bases removed from V and 4 bases from J, the gap between germline ends came to 10 bases. The DNA of the CDR3 is TGTGCCAGCAGCTTCCCACCGGTTTACAATGAGCAGTTCTTC. It encodes CASSFPPVYNEQFF.

The chain carries TRBV11-1 and TRBJ1-1; D remains ambiguous. The V gene lost 4 bases and the J gene lost 5 bases, with 11 bases spanning the gap. The CDR3 length is 13 residues. CDR1 and CDR2 (germline): SGHAT, FQDESV (reference sequence). CDR3 sequence: CASSSRRRTEAFF. DNA of the CDR3: TGTGCCAGCAGCTCCCGGCGGAGGACTGAAGCTTTCTTT.

The chain recombines TRBV5-4 with TRBJ1-1; 9 nucleotides match TRBD1. The CDR3 is 14 amino acids. Germline values: CDR1 SGHNT, CDR2 YYREEE (reference sequence). V shed 1 base, J shed 7 bases, and the junction held 5 bases outside the gene matches. CDR3 sequence reads: CASSLSGQGIEAFF. CDR3 sequence (DNA): TGTGCCAGCAGCTTGTCAGGACAGGGGATTGAAGCTTTCTTT. The whole variable domain, remainder taken from reference TRBV5-4 and TRBJ1-1, is ETGVTQSPTHLIKTRGQQVTLRCSSQSGHNTVSWYQQALGQGPQFIFQYYREEENGRGNFPPRFSGLQFPNYSSELNVNALELDDSALYLCASSLSGQGIEAFFGQGTRLTVV.

CDR3 protein: CASSTVYTEAFF. DNA of the CDR3: TGTGCCAGCAGTACAGTGTACACTGAAGCTTTCTTT. V is TRBV12-3 or TRBV12-4 and J is TRBJ1-1; no firm D call. This CDR3 spans 12 amino acids. V was trimmed by 5 bases and J by 3 bases, leaving 7 bases between them.

In nucleotides, the CDR3 is TGTGCCAGCAGCTTCAGCAGGGGTTTTGAGCAGTACTTC. As protein: CASSFSRGFEQYF. The rearrangement links TRBV6-5 to TRBJ2-7; a weak D match, TRBD1 (6 bases). The V gene lost 6 bases and the J gene lost 7 bases, with 16 bases spanning the gap. Germline loops: CDR1 MNHEY, CDR2 SVGAGI. This CDR3 is built from 13 residues.

This chain connects TRBV11-3 to TRBJ2-2; the D is unclear. Germline V gives CDR1 SGHNT, CDR2 YENEEA. The CDR3 is made up of 13 amino acids. V dropped 1 base and J dropped 6 bases, with 6 bases sitting between them. CDR3 sequence: CASSLVAAGELFF. The CDR3 DNA reads as TGTGCCAGCAGCTTAGTGGCTGCCGGGGAGCTGTTTTTT.

This clone was observed once. The CDR3 sequence: CASSLDEGEGYGYTF. CDR3 bases: TGTGCCAGCAGCTTAGATGAAGGGGAAGGTTATGGCTACACCTTC. The chain has TRBV7-6 and TRBJ1-2, with D possibly being TRBD1 (5 bases). Trimming took 1 base from V and 5 from J, leaving 14 bases between them. Looked up from germline, CDR1 is SGHVS and CDR2 is FNYEAQ. This CDR3 has 15 residues.

The CDR3: CASSYRQGLTDTQYF. DNA of the CDR3: TGTGCCAGCAGTTATCGACAGGGTCTGACCGATACGCAGTATTTT. This chain connects TRBV6-2 or TRBV6-3 to TRBJ2-3; 7 bases line up with TRBD1. The CDR3 has 15 amino acids. CDR1 is MNHEY and CDR2 is SVGEGT in the germline V gene. J lost 6 bases, V lost 3 bases, and 9 bases had no gene match.

The V and J genes are TRBV9 and TRBJ1-2; 9 nucleotides align to TRBD1. The V gene end was trimmed by 4 bases and the J gene end by 2 bases; junction bases not matched to a gene: 3. This CDR3 contains 14 residues. From germline, CDR1 is SGDLS and CDR2 YYNGEE. CDR3 coding DNA: TGTGCCAGCAGCCCTGGGACAGGGAACTATGGCTACACCTTC. It specifies CASSPGTGNYGYTF.

This chain connects TRBV24-1 to TRBJ1-2, with 8 bases matching TRBD1. V trimming: 4 bases; J trimming: 8 bases; junction bases outside the gene matches: 5. Germline-derived CDR1 and CDR2 are KGHDR and SFDVKD. The CDR3 has 13 residues. In nucleotides, the CDR3 is TGTGCCACCAGTGAGTTGACAGGGGAAGGCTACACCTTC. Residues: CATSELTGEGYTF.

The chain is built from TRBV11-1 and TRBJ2-1, with 7 bases lining up with TRBD1. The V and J ends lost 5 bases and 3 bases, in that order; junction bases with no gene match: 4. This CDR3 spans 14 amino acids. Germline assignment: CDR1 SGHAT and CDR2 FQDESV (reference sequence). As DNA, the CDR3 is TGTGCCAGCAGCAGGGACAGATTCTACAATGAGCAGTTCTTC. Its translation is CASSRDRFYNEQFF.

The chain uses TRBV6-5 and TRBJ1-1; D gene uncertain. The V end was cut by 6 bases, the J end by 1 base, with 12 bases between. The germline V gene encodes CDR1 MNHEY and CDR2 SVGAGI. There are 14 residues in the CDR3. Written as DNA, the CDR3 is TGTGCCAGCAGCCCCCGACCGGGGAACACTGAAGCTTTCTTT. Translation gives CASSPRPGNTEAFF.

This chain uses TRBV28 with TRBJ2-5; the D gene is possibly TRBD2 (7 bases). The CDR3 covers 14 residues. Germline loops: CDR1 MDHEN, CDR2 SYDVKM. The ends were cut back, 7 bases at V and 5 bases at J, with 17 bases in the middle. This chain's CDR3 is CASTLGRGSETQYF. CDR3 nucleotides: TGTGCCAGCACCCTTGGGAGGGGGAGTGAGACCCAGTACTTC.

The chain couples TRBV3-1 (or the pseudogene TRBV3-2) to TRBJ1-5; D possibly corresponds to TRBD1 (6 bases). Trimming shortened V by 3 bases and J by 1 base, and 13 bases separated the two germline ends. From germline, CDR1 is LGHDT and CDR2 YNNKEL (reference sequence). CDR3 length equals 16 residues. The CDR3 here is CASSQRGAGSNQPQHF. CDR3 in DNA: TGTGCCAGCAGCCAGCGGGGGGCCGGCAGCAATCAGCCCCAGCATTTT.

A few counts support this clone. This chain uses TRBV19 with TRBJ2-7; TRBD2 might be the D (5 bases). CDR1 LNHDA and CDR2 SQIVND come from the germline V gene (reference sequence). This CDR3 region has 12 residues. V lost 3 bases, J lost 7 bases, and 10 bases lay in between. DNA for the CDR3: TGTGCCAGTAGTATGAGACGAGGGGAGCAGTACTTC. Protein product: CASSMRRGEQYF. The entire variable domain, with the rest obtained from reference TRBV19 and TRBJ2-7, is as follows: DGGITQSPKYLFRKEGQNVTLSCEQNLNHDAMYWYRQDPGQGLRLIYYSQIVNDFQKGDIAEGYSVSREKKESFPLTVTSAQKNPTAFYLCASSMRRGEQYFGPGTRLTVT.